This T cell receptor (beta chain) is from a study of patients and donors after allogeneic stem cell transplantation. TCRdb ran MiXCR on the RT-PCR reads and lists one entry per CDR3 protein. Of 400,000 to 450,000 distinct CDR3 sequences listed, more than 15% were seen once; the top ten hold less than 8.5%. J was trimmed by 5 bases and V by 8 bases; bases with no gene match: 12. CDR1 and CDR2 from the germline V gene are GTSNPN and SVGIG (reference sequence). This CDR3 spans 13 amino acids. This chain links TRBV30 with TRBJ2-7, with 7 bases matching TRBD1. This receptor was taken from a human donor who was either an allogeneic HSCT recipient or a stem cell or donor lymphocyte infusion donor (not recorded which). It is not recorded whose cells these are; they may come from a transplant donor. Specimen: blood, either unsorted or a sorted T cell fraction (not recorded which). DNA for the CDR3: TGTGCCGAAGAGACAGGGTTCGGTCACGAGCAGTACTTC. Its protein is CAEETGFGHEQYF.